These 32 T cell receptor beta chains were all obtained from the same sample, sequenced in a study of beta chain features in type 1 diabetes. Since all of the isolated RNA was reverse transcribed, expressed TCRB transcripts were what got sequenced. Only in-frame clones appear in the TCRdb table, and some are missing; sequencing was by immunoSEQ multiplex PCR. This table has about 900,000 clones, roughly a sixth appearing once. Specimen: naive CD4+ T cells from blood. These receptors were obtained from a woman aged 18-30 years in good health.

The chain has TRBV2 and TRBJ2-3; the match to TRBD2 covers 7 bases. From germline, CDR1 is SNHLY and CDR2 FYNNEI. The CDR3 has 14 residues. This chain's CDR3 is CAASRGSGTDTQYF. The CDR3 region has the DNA TGTGCAGCATCCCGCGGGAGTGGCACAGATACGCAGTATTTT.

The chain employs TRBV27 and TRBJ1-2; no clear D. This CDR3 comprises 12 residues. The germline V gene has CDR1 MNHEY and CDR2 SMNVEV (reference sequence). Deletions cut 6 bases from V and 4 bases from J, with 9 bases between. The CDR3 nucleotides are TGTGCCAGCAGGACTGGCTCCTATGGCTACACCTTC. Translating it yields CASRTGSYGYTF.

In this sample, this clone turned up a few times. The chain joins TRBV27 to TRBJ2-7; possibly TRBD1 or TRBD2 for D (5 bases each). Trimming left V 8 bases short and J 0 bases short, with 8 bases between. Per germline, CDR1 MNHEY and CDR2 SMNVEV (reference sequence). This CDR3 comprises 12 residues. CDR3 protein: CASRDLSYEQYF. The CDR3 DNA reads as TGTGCCAGCCGGGACCTCTCCTACGAGCAGTACTTC.

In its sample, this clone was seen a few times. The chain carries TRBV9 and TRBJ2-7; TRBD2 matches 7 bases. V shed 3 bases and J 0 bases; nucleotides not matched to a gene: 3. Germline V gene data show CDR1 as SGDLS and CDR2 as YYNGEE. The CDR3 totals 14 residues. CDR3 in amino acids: CASSELAYSYEQYF. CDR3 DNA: TGTGCCAGCAGCGAACTAGCGTACTCCTACGAGCAGTACTTC. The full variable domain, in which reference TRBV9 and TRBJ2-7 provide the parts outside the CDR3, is DSGVTQTPKHLITATGQRVTLRCSPRSGDLSVYWYQQSLDQGLQFLIQYYNGEERAKGNILERFSAQQFPDLHSELNLSSLELGDSALYFCASSELAYSYEQYFGPGTRLTVT.

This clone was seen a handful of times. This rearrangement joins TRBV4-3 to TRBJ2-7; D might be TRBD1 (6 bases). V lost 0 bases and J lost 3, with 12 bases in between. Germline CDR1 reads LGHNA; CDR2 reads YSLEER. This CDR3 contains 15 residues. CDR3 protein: CASSQDRGRGYEQYF. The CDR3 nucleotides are TGCGCCAGCAGCCAAGACCGCGGCAGGGGCTACGAGCAGTACTTC.

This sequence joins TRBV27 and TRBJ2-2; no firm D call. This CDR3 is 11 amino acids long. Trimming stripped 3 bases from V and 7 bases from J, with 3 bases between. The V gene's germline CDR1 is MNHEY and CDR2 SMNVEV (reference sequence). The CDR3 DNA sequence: TGTGCCAGCAGTTTGATCGGGGAGCTGTTTTTT. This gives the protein CASSLIGELFF.

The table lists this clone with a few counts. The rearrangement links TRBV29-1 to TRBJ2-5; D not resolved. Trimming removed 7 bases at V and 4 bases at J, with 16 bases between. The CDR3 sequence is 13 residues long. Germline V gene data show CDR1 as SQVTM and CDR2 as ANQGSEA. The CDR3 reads CSAETYLGETQYF. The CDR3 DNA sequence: TGCAGCGCTGAGACTTATCTCGGAGAGACCCAGTACTTC. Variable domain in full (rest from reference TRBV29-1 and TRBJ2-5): SAVISQKPSRDICQRGTSLTIQCQVDSQVTMMFWYRQQPGQSLTLIATANQGSEATYESGFVIDKFPISRPNLTFSTLTVSNMSPEDSSIYLCSAETYLGETQYFGPGTRLLVL.

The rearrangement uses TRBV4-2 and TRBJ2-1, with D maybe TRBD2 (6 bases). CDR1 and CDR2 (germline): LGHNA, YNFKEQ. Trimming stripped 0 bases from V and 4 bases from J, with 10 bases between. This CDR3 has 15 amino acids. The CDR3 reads CASSQEGSGYNEQFF. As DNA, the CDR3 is TGTGCCAGCAGCCAAGAAGGTAGCGGTTACAATGAGCAGTTCTTC.

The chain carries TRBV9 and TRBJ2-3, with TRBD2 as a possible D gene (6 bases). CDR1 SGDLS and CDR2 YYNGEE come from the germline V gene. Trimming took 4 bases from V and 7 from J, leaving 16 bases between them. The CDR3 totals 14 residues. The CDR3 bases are TGTGCCAGCAGCCCCCCGGGGACTCGGAATACGCAGTATTTT. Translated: CASSPPGTRNTQYF.

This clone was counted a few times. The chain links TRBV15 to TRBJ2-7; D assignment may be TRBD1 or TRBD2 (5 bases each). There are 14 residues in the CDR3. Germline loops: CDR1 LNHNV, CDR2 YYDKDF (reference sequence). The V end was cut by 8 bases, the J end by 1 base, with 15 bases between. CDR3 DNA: TGTGCCACCTTATTGGGACGTTGGTCCTACGAGCAGTACTTC. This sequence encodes CATLLGRWSYEQYF.

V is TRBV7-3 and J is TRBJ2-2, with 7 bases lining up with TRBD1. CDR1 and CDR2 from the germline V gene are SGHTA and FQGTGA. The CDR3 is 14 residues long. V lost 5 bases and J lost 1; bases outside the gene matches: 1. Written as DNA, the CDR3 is TGTGCCAGCAGCCGGACAGGGAACACCGGGGAGCTGTTTTTT. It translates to CASSRTGNTGELFF.

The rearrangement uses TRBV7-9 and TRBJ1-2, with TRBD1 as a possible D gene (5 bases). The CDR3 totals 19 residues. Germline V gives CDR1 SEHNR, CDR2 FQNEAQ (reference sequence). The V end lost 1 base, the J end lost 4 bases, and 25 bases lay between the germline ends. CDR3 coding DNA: TGTGCCAGCAGCTTAGTGCGTCCGGTCCTCCAGAATGGGGGCTATGGCTACACCTTC. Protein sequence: CASSLVRPVLQNGGYGYTF.

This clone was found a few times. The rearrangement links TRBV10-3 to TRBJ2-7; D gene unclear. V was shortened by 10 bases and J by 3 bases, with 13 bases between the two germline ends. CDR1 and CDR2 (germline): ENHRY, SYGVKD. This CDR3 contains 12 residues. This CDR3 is CATTDTGYEQYF. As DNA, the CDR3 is TGTGCCACCACTGATACGGGCTACGAGCAGTACTTC.

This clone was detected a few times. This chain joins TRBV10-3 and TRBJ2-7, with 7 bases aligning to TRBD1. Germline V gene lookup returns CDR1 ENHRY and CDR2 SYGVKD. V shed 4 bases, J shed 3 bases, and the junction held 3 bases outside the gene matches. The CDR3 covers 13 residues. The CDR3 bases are TGTGCCATCAGTGGGGCAGGGGGCTACGAGCAGTACTTC. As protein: CAISGAGGYEQYF.

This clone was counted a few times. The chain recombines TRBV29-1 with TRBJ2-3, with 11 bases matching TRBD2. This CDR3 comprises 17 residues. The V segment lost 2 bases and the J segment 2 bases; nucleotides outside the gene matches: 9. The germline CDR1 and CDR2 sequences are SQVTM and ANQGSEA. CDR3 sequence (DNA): TGCAGCGTTGAAAATACAGCGACTAGCGGGACCACAGATACGCAGTATTTT. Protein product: CSVENTATSGTTDTQYF.

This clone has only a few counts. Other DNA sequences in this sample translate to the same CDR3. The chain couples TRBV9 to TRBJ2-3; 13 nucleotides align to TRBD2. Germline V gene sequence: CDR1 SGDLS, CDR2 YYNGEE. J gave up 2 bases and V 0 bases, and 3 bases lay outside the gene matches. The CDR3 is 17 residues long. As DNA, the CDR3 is TGTGCCAGCAGCGTAGGGGGACTAGCGGGATTCACAGATACGCAGTATTTT. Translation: CASSVGGLAGFTDTQYF.

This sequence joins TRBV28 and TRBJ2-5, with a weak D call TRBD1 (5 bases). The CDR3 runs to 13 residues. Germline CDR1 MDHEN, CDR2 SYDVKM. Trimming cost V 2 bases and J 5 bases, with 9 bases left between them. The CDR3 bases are TGTGCCAGCAGTTTAGGGGCCAGTGAGACCCAGTACTTC. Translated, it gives CASSLGASETQYF. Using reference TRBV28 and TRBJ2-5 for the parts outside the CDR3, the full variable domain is DVKVTQSSRYLVKRTGEKVFLECVQDMDHENMFWYRQDPGLGLRLIYFSYDVKMKEKGDIPEGYSVSREKKERFSLILESASTNQTSMYLCASSLGASETQYFGPGTRLLVL.

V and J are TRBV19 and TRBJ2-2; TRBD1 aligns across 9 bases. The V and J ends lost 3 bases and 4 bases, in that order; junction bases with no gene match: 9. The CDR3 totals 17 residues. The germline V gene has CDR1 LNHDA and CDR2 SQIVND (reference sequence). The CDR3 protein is CASSIDRGQGVTGELFF. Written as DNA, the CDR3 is TGTGCCAGTAGTATCGACCGGGGACAGGGTGTCACCGGGGAGCTGTTTTTT.

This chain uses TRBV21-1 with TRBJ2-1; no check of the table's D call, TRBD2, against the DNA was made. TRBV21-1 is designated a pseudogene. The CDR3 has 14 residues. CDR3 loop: CARRSSGRARRQFF. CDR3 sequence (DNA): TGTGCCAGAAGAAGTAGCGGGAGGGCCCGGAGGCAGTTCTTC.

The CDR3: CASKAQGGSYEQYF. CDR3 DNA sequence: TGCGCCAGCAAGGCACAGGGGGGTTCCTACGAGCAGTACTTC. The chain combines TRBV10-2 with TRBJ2-7; 8 positions match TRBD1. This CDR3 has 14 amino acids. Germline V gene lookup returns CDR1 WSHSY and CDR2 SAAADI. V lost 7 bases, J lost 1 base, and 6 bases stayed unmatched.

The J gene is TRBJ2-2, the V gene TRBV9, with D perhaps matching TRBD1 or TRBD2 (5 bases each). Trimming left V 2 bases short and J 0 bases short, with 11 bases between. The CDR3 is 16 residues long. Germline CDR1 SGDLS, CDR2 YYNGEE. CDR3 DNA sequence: TGTGCCAGCAGCGTGTTGCAGGGAGCGAACACCGGGGAGCTGTTTTTT. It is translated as CASSVLQGANTGELFF.

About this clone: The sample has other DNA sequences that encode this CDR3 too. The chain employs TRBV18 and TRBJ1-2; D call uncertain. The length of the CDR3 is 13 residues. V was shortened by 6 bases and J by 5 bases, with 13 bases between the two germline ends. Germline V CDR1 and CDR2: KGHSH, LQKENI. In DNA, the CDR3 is TGTGCCAGCTCGCCCGACGGATCTTATGGCTACACCTTC. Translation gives CASSPDGSYGYTF.

CDR3 residues: CASSPGTGGRLYGANVLTF. The CDR3 bases are TGCGCCAGCAGCCCCGGCACGGGCGGGAGGTTATATGGGGCCAACGTCCTGACTTTC. The rearrangement uses TRBV5-1 and TRBJ2-6, with TRBD2 matching 8 bases. Germline V CDR1 and CDR2: SGHRS, YFSETQ. J lost 3 bases, V lost 4 bases, and 15 bases had no gene match. This CDR3 is 19 amino acids long.

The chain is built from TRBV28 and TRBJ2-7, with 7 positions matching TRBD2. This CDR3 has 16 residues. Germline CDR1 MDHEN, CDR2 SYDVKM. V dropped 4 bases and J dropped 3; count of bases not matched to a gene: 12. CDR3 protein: CASSSAGSSGHYEQYF. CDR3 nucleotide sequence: TGTGCCAGCAGTTCAGCGGGGTCTTCTGGACACTACGAGCAGTACTTC.

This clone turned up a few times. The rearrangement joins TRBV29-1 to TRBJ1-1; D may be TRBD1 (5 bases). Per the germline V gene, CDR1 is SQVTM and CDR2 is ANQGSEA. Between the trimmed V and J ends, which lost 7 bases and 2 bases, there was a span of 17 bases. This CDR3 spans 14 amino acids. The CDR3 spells CSAAQGFFNTEAFF. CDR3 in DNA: TGCAGCGCCGCTCAGGGATTCTTCAACACTGAAGCTTTCTTT.

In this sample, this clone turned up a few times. The DNA of the CDR3 is TGTGCCAGCAGCTTTAGGAGTGAGACCCAGTACTTC. This encodes CASSFRSETQYF. The chain joins TRBV7-9 to TRBJ2-5, with no clear D. Germline-derived CDR1 and CDR2 are SEHNR and FQNEAQ (reference sequence). V dropped 3 bases and J dropped 5 bases, with 7 bases sitting between them. The CDR3 is 12 residues long.

CDR3 protein: CATSRGLAGFKSSYNEQFF. CDR3 in DNA: TGTGCCACCAGCAGGGGACTAGCGGGATTCAAGAGCTCCTACAATGAGCAGTTCTTC. The J gene is TRBJ2-1, the V gene TRBV15; 13 bases are a match to TRBD2. CDR1 and CDR2 from the germline V gene are LNHNV and YYDKDF (reference sequence). CDR3 size: 19 residues. V shed 3 bases, J shed 0 bases, and the junction held 8 bases outside the gene matches.

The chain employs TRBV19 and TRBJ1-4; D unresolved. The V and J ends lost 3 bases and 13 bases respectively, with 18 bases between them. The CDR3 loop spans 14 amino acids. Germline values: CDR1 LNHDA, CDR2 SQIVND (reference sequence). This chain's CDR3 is CASSMLRHTGGLFF. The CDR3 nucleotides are TGTGCCAGTAGTATGTTGAGGCATACCGGCGGACTGTTTTTT. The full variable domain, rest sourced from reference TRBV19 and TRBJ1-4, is DGGITQSPKYLFRKEGQNVTLSCEQNLNHDAMYWYRQDPGQGLRLIYYSQIVNDFQKGDIAEGYSVSREKKESFPLTVTSAQKNPTAFYLCASSMLRHTGGLFFGSGTQLSVL.

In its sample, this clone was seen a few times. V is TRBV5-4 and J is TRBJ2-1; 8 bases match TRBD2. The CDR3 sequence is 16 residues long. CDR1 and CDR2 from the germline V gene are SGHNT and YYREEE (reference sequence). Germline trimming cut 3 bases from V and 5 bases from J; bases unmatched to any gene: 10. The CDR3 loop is CASSSLGSGIHNEQFF. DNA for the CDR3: TGTGCCAGCAGCTCTCTCGGTAGCGGGATCCACAATGAGCAGTTCTTC.

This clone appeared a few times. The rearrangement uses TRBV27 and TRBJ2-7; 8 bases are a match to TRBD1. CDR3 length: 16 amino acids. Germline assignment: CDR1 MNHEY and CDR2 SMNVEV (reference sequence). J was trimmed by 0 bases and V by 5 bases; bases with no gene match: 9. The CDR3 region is CASSPKWTGSSYEQYF. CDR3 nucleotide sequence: TGTGCCAGCAGTCCCAAATGGACAGGGAGCTCCTACGAGCAGTACTTC.

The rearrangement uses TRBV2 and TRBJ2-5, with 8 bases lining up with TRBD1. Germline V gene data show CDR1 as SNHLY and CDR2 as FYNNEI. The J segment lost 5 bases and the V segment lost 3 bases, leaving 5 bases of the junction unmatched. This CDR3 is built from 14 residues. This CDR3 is CASSEPTGVETQYF. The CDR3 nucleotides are TGTGCCAGCAGTGAGCCGACAGGGGTGGAGACCCAGTACTTC.

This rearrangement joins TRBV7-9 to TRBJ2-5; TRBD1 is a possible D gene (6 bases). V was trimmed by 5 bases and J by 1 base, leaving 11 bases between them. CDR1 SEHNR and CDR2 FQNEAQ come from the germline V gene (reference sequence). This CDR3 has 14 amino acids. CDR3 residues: CASSIRQVQETQYF. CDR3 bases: TGTGCCAGCAGCATAAGACAGGTCCAAGAGACCCAGTACTTC. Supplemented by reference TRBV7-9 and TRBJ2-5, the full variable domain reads DTGVSQNPRHKITKRGQNVTFRCDPISEHNRLYWYRQTLGQGPEFLTYFQNEAQLEKSRLLSDRFSAERPKGSFSTLEIQRTEQGDSAMYLCASSIRQVQETQYFGPGTRLLVL.